The present TCR beta chain was sequenced within a study of human T cells and chemical hapten exposure. As handled by the study authors: Samples had a median of about 96,000 TCRs, ranging about 20,000 to 700,000. TCRdb analysed the RACE reads with MiXCR anew, one entry per CDR3 protein. TCRdb's processing, not the authors' own work, is the source of the V and J calls. Of 95,000 to 150,000 distinct CDR3 sequences in the sample, 13% were seen once. In this sample, this clonotype turned up a few times. Its antigen is unknown. Indicated time point: pre-sensitization, week 0. The treatment: therapeutic diphenylcyclopropenone sensitization with weekly scalp DPC. Participating donors were patients with alopecia, aged 18 to 70 years, considered appropriate candidates for DPC. General study results and limits: TCRs above 1 in 1000 frequency did not change with DPC sensitization.

V lost 6 bases and J lost 4, with 18 bases in between. Germline V lookup: CDR1 SGHTA, CDR2 FQGNSA. CDR3 size: 15 residues. The rearrangement links TRBV7-2 to TRBJ2-5; perhaps TRBD2 as D (6 bases). This clonotype was sampled from a woman between 18 and 29 years old with alopecia areata. Some clones in this sample may be carry-over from other donors' samples. Sequencing used whole blood, obtained in connection with sensitization to the hapten diphenylcyclopropenone (DPC). The CDR3 coding sequence is TGTGCCAGCAGTTCAACGCTCGGGGGAGGAGAGACCCAGTACTTC. This sequence encodes CASSSTLGGGETQYF.